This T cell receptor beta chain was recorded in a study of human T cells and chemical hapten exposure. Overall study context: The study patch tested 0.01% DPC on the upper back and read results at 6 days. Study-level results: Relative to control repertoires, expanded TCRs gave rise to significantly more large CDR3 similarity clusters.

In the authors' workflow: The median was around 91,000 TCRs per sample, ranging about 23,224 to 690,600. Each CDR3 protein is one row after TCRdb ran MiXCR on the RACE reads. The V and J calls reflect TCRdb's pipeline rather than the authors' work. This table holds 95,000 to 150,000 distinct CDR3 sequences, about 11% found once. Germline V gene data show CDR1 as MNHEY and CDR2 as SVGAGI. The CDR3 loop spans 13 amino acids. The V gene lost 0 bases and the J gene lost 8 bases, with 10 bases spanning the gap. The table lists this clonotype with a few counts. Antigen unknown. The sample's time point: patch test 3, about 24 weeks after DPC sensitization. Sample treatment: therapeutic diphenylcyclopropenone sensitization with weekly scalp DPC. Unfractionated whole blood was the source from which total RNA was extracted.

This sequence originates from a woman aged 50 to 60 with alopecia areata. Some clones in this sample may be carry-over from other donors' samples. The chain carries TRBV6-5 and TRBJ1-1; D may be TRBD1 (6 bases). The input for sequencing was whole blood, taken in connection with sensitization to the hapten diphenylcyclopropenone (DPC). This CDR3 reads CASSYSKGGEAFF. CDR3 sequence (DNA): TGTGCCAGCAGTTACTCGAAGGGGGGAGAAGCTTTCTTT.